The clone carrying this TCR beta chain was counted ten times or more. The CDR3 contains 15 residues. Deletions cut 2 bases from V and 3 bases from J, with 11 bases between. The germline gives CDR1 MNHEY, CDR2 SMNVEV (reference sequence). The sample is drawn from a study of CD4 and CD8 cells across lung adenocarcinoma regions. Localized lung adenocarcinoma, a non-small cell lung cancer, affected the donors. MiXCR, run by TCRdb on the PCR reads, gives a single entry per CDR3 protein. The sample contains tens of thousands of distinct CDR3 sequences, roughly half of which appear only once. The sequence was obtained from a male donor with lung adenocarcinoma. The CD4 and CD8 labels of this study may be unreliable. The J gene is TRBJ2-1, the V gene TRBV27; a weak D match, TRBD1 (5 bases). Specimen: CD8+ T cells from the center of a lung tumor. DNA of the CDR3: TGTGCCAGCAGTTTAGGGCAGGGCCTCTACAATGAGCAGTTCTTC. This gives the protein CASSLGQGLYNEQFF.